This entry lists 7 T cell receptor beta chains sequenced from one sample in a study of blood T cells in healthy people across ages. For the second PCR, which ran for roughly 6 to 12 cycles, a sample-barcoded 5' primer and a J-beta primer mix were used. TCRdb redid the calling of the 5' RACE reads with MiXCR, one entry per CDR3 protein. This sample has 550,000 to 750,000 distinct CDR3 sequences; around 20% occur once, and the top ten carry under 4%. The specimen sequenced was blood. The receptor source for this set is a man aged 65 to 79 in good health.

This clonotype was found many times. V gene TRBV20-1 combines with J gene TRBJ1-2, with D perhaps matching TRBD1 (5 bases). V lost 6 bases to trimming and J lost 0 bases, with 11 bases between them. The CDR3 runs 13 residues. Germline V lookup: CDR1 DFQATT, CDR2 SNEGSKA (reference sequence). CDR3 sequence reads: CSAPREANYGYTF. For the CDR3, the DNA is TGCAGTGCCCCCAGGGAAGCTAACTATGGCTACACCTTC.

The rearrangement uses TRBV20-1 and TRBJ1-4; D may be TRBD1 (5 bases). V was shortened by 3 bases and J by 0 bases, with 8 bases between the two germline ends. The CDR3 is made up of 14 amino acids. From germline, CDR1 is DFQATT and CDR2 SNEGSKA (reference sequence). CDR3 protein: CSARGQATNEKLFF. In DNA form, the CDR3 reads TGCAGTGCTAGGGGGCAGGCAACTAATGAAAAACTGTTTTTT.

This clonotype was detected only a few times. The chain links TRBV9 to TRBJ2-6; unclear D gene. Germline values: CDR1 SGDLS, CDR2 YYNGEE. Deletions cut 3 bases from V and 7 bases from J, with 8 bases between. This CDR3 region has 13 residues. CDR3 sequence reads: CASSGVGANVLTF. CDR3 nucleotides: TGTGCCAGCAGCGGGGTAGGAGCCAACGTCCTGACTTTC.

The chain couples TRBV4-3 to TRBJ2-5; TRBD2 matches at 9 bases. The CDR3 totals 16 residues. V shed 0 bases, J shed 5 bases, and the junction held 7 bases outside the gene matches. Germline V lookup: CDR1 LGHNA, CDR2 YSLEER. The CDR3: CASSQDLAGGTETQYF. The DNA of the CDR3 is TGCGCCAGCAGCCAAGATCTGGCGGGAGGGACGGAGACCCAGTACTTC.

This clonotype has more than one count but fewer than ten. The chain links TRBV5-1 to TRBJ2-5; 13 bases are shared with TRBD2. Trimming took 3 bases from V and 1 from J; bases not matched to a gene: 6. Germline values: CDR1 SGHRS, CDR2 YFSETQ. This CDR3 is 17 amino acids long. CDR3: CASSSRLAGGLQETQYF. In nucleotides, the CDR3 is TGCGCCAGCAGCTCCAGACTAGCGGGAGGCCTCCAAGAGACCCAGTACTTC.

This clonotype was seen ten or more times. The chain joins TRBV20-1 to TRBJ2-3; the match to TRBD2 covers 12 bases. Per germline, CDR1 DFQATT and CDR2 SNEGSKA (reference sequence). The J segment lost 4 bases and the V segment lost 5 bases, leaving 19 bases of the junction unmatched. The CDR3 extends over 19 amino acids. The CDR3, as DNA: TGCAGTGCTCGCCCAACTAGCGGGAGGACACTTAAGTCCCCAGATACGCAGTATTTT. Translating gives CSARPTSGRTLKSPDTQYF.

This clonotype was seen repeatedly, ten times or more. This chain links TRBV28 with TRBJ2-7, with D possibly TRBD1 on 6 matching bases. V was shortened by 5 bases and J by 4 bases, with 12 bases between the two germline ends. Per the germline V gene, CDR1 is MDHEN and CDR2 is SYDVKM. The CDR3 loop spans 13 amino acids. The CDR3 is CASSPGTTYEQYF. CDR3 coding DNA: TGTGCCAGCAGTCCCGGGACAACTTACGAGCAGTACTTC.